The entry below describes one T cell receptor (beta chain). Its antigen is not known. The method was immunoSEQ multiplex PCR; TCRdb's version includes in-frame clones alone and lacks a portion of them. The sample lists some 40,000 clones, around 95% occurring once. The record originates from a study of T cells in tuberculosis. Study summary: In South Africa, adults with active tuberculosis were compared with IGRA-negative and latently infected IGRA-positive adolescents. Study results and limitations: GMM-specific TCRs were nearer to active tuberculosis alpha repertoires, suggesting expansion.

The origin of this receptor is a donor aged 10 to 29 with latent tuberculosis or without tuberculosis infection. Sequencing was carried out using PBMCs.

CDR3 nucleotide sequence: TGTGCCAGCAGCGCAGAGCCCTCGACAGCGTCAGGAGGCTACACCTTC. Amino acid sequence: CASSAEPSTASGGYTF. The rearrangement uses TRBV9 and TRBJ1-2; perhaps TRBD1 as D (5 bases). The germline V gene encodes CDR1 SGDLS and CDR2 YYNGEE. This CDR3 is 16 amino acids long. Trimming took off 3 bases at V and 8 bases at J, with 23 bases between the two ends.